A single sample is the source of the 32 T cell receptor beta chains below, sequenced in a study of blood T cell repertoires in COVID-19. Profiling relied on immunoSEQ multiplex PCR, and the TCRdb table lists in-frame clones only, not all of them. The sample lists some 20,000 clones, less than 95% occurring once. Input material: peripheral blood. These receptors were collected from a human donor in a cohort sampled during active COVID-19.

This chain connects TRBV2 to TRBJ2-1; TRBD1 matches at 7 bases. Trimming removed 4 bases from V and 0 bases from J; junction bases left unmatched: 3. Per germline, CDR1 SNHLY and CDR2 FYNNEI. This CDR3 region has 15 residues. The DNA of the CDR3 is TGTGCCAGCAGTGTGGGACAGAGCTCCTACAATGAGCAGTTCTTC. It yields the protein CASSVGQSSYNEQFF.

V gene TRBV5-1 combines with J gene TRBJ1-2; no clear D gene. Germline-derived CDR1 and CDR2 are SGHRS and YFSETQ. V was clipped by 4 bases and J by 2 bases, with 9 bases between them. CDR3 length equals 13 residues. The CDR3 protein is CASSPSGNYGYTF. The CDR3 DNA reads as TGCGCCAGCAGCCCGTCGGGGAACTATGGCTACACCTTC.

This clone was observed once. The chain carries TRBV7-9 and TRBJ1-4; 9 bases are shared with TRBD1. This CDR3 is 14 amino acids long. From germline, CDR1 is SEHNR and CDR2 FQNEAQ (reference sequence). Unmatched junction bases numbered 4, after V lost 5 bases and J lost 6 bases. The CDR3, as DNA: TGTGCCAGCAGCCCGGGACAGGGAGATGAAAAACTGTTTTTT. Translating it yields CASSPGQGDEKLFF.

The table lists this clone with a count of one. This rearrangement joins TRBV11-2 to TRBJ1-1, with a possible D match to TRBD1 (5 bases). The germline V gene encodes CDR1 SGHAT and CDR2 FQNNGV. V lost 3 bases to trimming and J lost 1 base, with 12 bases between them. The CDR3 spans 15 residues. The CDR3 region is CASSFRAGGNTEAFF. Written as DNA, the CDR3 is TGTGCCAGCAGCTTCAGGGCCGGTGGGAACACTGAAGCTTTCTTT.

The V call is TRBV13, the J call TRBJ2-3; 7 nucleotides align to TRBD1. CDR1 PRHDT and CDR2 FYEKMQ come from the germline V gene (reference sequence). This CDR3 has 16 residues. The V and J ends lost 4 bases and 2 bases, in that order; junction bases with no gene match: 9. The DNA for the CDR3 is TGTGCCAGCAGCTCTCGGATGACAGGGATCACAGATACGCAGTATTTT. This translates into CASSSRMTGITDTQYF. The complete variable domain, with remaining parts taken from reference TRBV13 and TRBJ2-3, reads AAGVIQSPRHLIKEKRETATLKCYPIPRHDTVYWYQQGPGQDPQFLISFYEKMQSDKGSIPDRFSAQQFSDYHSELNMSSLELGDSALYFCASSSRMTGITDTQYFGPGTRLTVL.

The chain carries TRBV29-1 and TRBJ2-5, with D possibly matching TRBD2 (5 bases). The CDR3 contains 12 residues. Trimming stripped 6 bases from V and 5 bases from J, with 13 bases between. Germline V lookup: CDR1 SQVTM, CDR2 ANQGSEA. CDR3 loop: CSVAPGFETQYF. The CDR3 DNA sequence: TGCAGCGTCGCACCGGGGTTCGAGACCCAGTACTTC.

The CDR3 here is CASTASHTPPGKSNQPQHF. The CDR3 coding sequence is TGCGCCAGCACCGCCTCGCACACACCCCCGGGAAAGAGCAATCAGCCCCAGCATTTT. The chain couples TRBV10-2 to TRBJ1-5; no reliable D call. The CDR3 totals 19 residues. Germline loops: CDR1 WSHSY, CDR2 SAAADI. The V and J ends lost 7 bases and 1 base respectively, with 26 bases between them.

The chain joins TRBV7-2 to TRBJ2-5; 8 nucleotides match TRBD2. There are 15 residues in the CDR3. Germline V gene data show CDR1 as SGHTA and CDR2 as FQGNSA. J gave up 6 bases and V 1 base, and 7 bases lay outside the gene matches. Here the CDR3 DNA reads TGTGCCAGCAGCTTAGAAGCTGGGACTAGGAAGACCCAGTACTTC. It specifies CASSLEAGTRKTQYF.

This clone was counted a few times. This chain joins TRBV6-4 and TRBJ2-3, with 7 bases identical to TRBD1. Germline CDR1 is MRHNA and CDR2 is SNTAGT. Losses at the gene ends were 7 bases for V and 5 bases for J; bases not matched to a gene: 12. The CDR3 has 15 amino acids. The CDR3 spells CASTNTGEPGDTQYF. For the CDR3, the DNA is TGTGCCAGCACCAACACAGGGGAGCCGGGAGATACGCAGTATTTT.

The chain is built from TRBV6-2 or TRBV6-3 and TRBJ2-3; 10 nucleotides line up with TRBD2. Per germline, CDR1 MNHEY and CDR2 SVGEGT. V dropped 2 bases and J dropped 4; count of bases not matched to a gene: 9. The CDR3 has 17 amino acids. CDR3 in amino acids: CASSYGVSGRAADTQYF. DNA for the CDR3: TGTGCCAGCAGTTACGGGGTAAGCGGGAGGGCCGCAGATACGCAGTATTTT.

This chain uses TRBV10-3 with TRBJ2-1; 8 nucleotides align to TRBD1. The CDR3 runs 14 residues. V dropped 2 bases and J dropped 7; count of bases not matched to a gene: 4. CDR1 is ENHRY and CDR2 is SYGVKD in the germline V gene. In nucleotides, the CDR3 is TGTGCCATCAGTGAGCCCGACAGGGGTAATGAGCAGTTCTTC. Protein product: CAISEPDRGNEQFF.

The V call is TRBV7-9, the J call TRBJ2-3; TRBD2 agrees at 10 bases. After removal of 1 base from V and 10 bases from J, the junction contained 2 bases not matched to a gene. The germline gives CDR1 SEHNR, CDR2 FQNEAQ (reference sequence). The CDR3 loop spans 13 amino acids. The CDR3 here is CASSLGLAGAQYF. DNA for the CDR3: TGTGCCAGCAGCTTAGGTCTAGCGGGGGCGCAGTATTTT.

V gene TRBV7-2 combines with J gene TRBJ1-6, with TRBD1 matching over 7 bases. Unmatched junction bases numbered 6, after V lost 1 base and J lost 9 bases. Looked up from germline, CDR1 is SGHTA and CDR2 is FQGNSA. CDR3 size: 15 residues. As DNA, the CDR3 is TGTGCCAGCAGCTTAGACAGGGGTCTAGGTTCACCCCTCCACTTT. It codes for CASSLDRGLGSPLHF. The variable domain in full, with the rest retrieved from reference TRBV7-2 and TRBJ1-6, is GAGVSQSPSNKVTEKGKDVELRCDPISGHTALYWYRQSLGQGLEFLIYFQGNSAPDKSGLPSDRFSAERTGGSVSTLTIQRTQQEDSAVYLCASSLDRGLGSPLHFGNGTRLTVT.

V and J are TRBV12-3 or TRBV12-4 and TRBJ1-2, with no clear D. The V gene lost 3 bases and the J gene lost 6 bases, with 8 bases spanning the gap. The CDR3 sequence is 12 residues long. The CDR3 spells CASSFPEDGYTF. DNA for the CDR3: TGTGCCAGCAGTTTCCCAGAGGATGGCTACACCTTC.

CDR3 region: CASSLTAGNTEAFF. CDR3 DNA: TGCGCCAGCAGCCTGACAGCTGGGAACACTGAAGCTTTCTTT. The rearrangement uses TRBV4-3 and TRBJ1-1, with D possibly TRBD1 on 5 matching bases. Trimming removed 4 bases from V and 1 base from J, with 10 bases in between. The CDR3 totals 14 residues. Per germline, CDR1 LGHNA and CDR2 YSLEER.

This chain connects TRBV7-9 to TRBJ1-2; a possible D gene is TRBD1 (5 bases). From germline, CDR1 is SEHNR and CDR2 FQNEAQ (reference sequence). There are 13 residues in the CDR3. Trimming cost V 7 bases and J 8 bases, with 17 bases left between them. This CDR3 reads CASNLGRGEGYTF. The CDR3 DNA sequence: TGTGCCAGCAATCTAGGGAGGGGCGAGGGCTACACCTTC.

The chain recombines TRBV12-3 or TRBV12-4 with TRBJ2-5, with D possibly TRBD1 on 5 matching bases. CDR3 size: 13 residues. The V and J ends lost 6 bases and 1 base respectively, with 9 bases between them. CDR3 loop: CASRRQTQETQYF. As DNA, the CDR3 is TGTGCCAGCAGGCGACAGACCCAAGAGACCCAGTACTTC.

The gene calls are TRBV6-2 or TRBV6-3 and TRBJ2-1; D uncertain. V shed 2 bases and J shed 7 bases, with 12 bases lying between them. The CDR3 has 14 residues. Germline V gene sequence: CDR1 MNHEY, CDR2 SVGEGT. The DNA of the CDR3 is TGTGCCAGCAGTTACGCACTCCCGATGAATGAGCAGTTCTTC. The encoded protein is CASSYALPMNEQFF.

V usage is TRBV24-1 and J usage is TRBJ2-3, with D tentatively TRBD2 (7 bases). Trimming took off 5 bases at V and 2 bases at J, with 16 bases between the two ends. The CDR3 is 16 amino acids. In germline, CDR1 is KGHDR, CDR2 SFDVKD. For the CDR3, the DNA is TGTGCCACCAGTGCCCGGGGGAGGGGGACCACAGATACGCAGTATTTT. Translating it yields CATSARGRGTTDTQYF.

The rearrangement uses TRBV5-1 and TRBJ2-2; 9 bases are shared with TRBD1. The CDR3 contains 18 residues. Germline V lookup: CDR1 SGHRS, CDR2 YFSETQ. The V gene end was trimmed by 5 bases and the J gene end by 1 base; junction bases not matched to a gene: 12. The CDR3 DNA follows: TGCGCCAGCAGTCCGATATCGACAGGGGGATTGAACACCGGGGAGCTGTTTTTT. It specifies CASSPISTGGLNTGELFF.

The gene calls are TRBV27 and TRBJ1-6, with D possibly TRBD1 on 6 matching bases. Germline lookup yields CDR1 MNHEY and CDR2 SMNVEV (reference sequence). The ends were cut back, 8 bases at V and 7 bases at J, with 24 bases in the middle. The CDR3 has 17 residues. CDR3 DNA: TGTGCCAGCCGAAAAATTCTTGGACAGCTCCCCAATTCACCCCTCCACTTT. It encodes CASRKILGQLPNSPLHF.

V gene TRBV7-9 combines with J gene TRBJ2-2; D is possibly TRBD2 (5 bases). Trimming cost V 5 bases and J 6 bases, with 16 bases left between them. Germline values: CDR1 SEHNR, CDR2 FQNEAQ (reference sequence). The CDR3 sequence is 15 residues long. The CDR3 loop reads CASSPQLEKAGELFF. The CDR3 DNA sequence: TGTGCCAGCAGCCCTCAACTAGAGAAGGCCGGGGAGCTGTTTTTT.

The V and J genes are TRBV7-2 and TRBJ2-1; the match to TRBD2 covers 9 bases. The ends lost 5 bases at V and 9 bases at J; junction bases unmatched: 14. The CDR3 is 16 amino acids. Germline assignment: CDR1 SGHTA and CDR2 FQGNSA. CDR3 sequence: CASSPRSSGAFGEQFF. CDR3 bases: TGTGCCAGCAGCCCACGATCTAGCGGGGCCTTTGGTGAGCAGTTCTTC.

The chain uses TRBV5-6 and TRBJ2-3, with D unclear. Trimming left V 2 bases short and J 0 bases short, with 19 bases between. The CDR3 has 18 residues. Germline values: CDR1 SGHDT, CDR2 YYEEEE. The DNA of the CDR3 is TGTGCCAGCAGCTTCTTCCTAGGTATCACCGCTAGCACAGATACGCAGTATTTT. Its translation is CASSFFLGITASTDTQYF. Full variable domain (missing parts from reference TRBV5-6 and TRBJ2-3): DAGVTQSPTHLIKTRGQQVTLRCSPKSGHDTVSWYQQALGQGPQFIFQYYEEEERQRGNFPDRFSGHQFPNYSSELNVNALLLGDSALYLCASSFFLGITASTDTQYFGPGTRLTVL.

The chain uses TRBV5-1 and TRBJ1-2, with TRBD1 identical over 11 bases. The CDR3 runs to 15 residues. V gave up 4 bases and J gave up 7 bases; unmatched junction bases: 9. Germline assignment: CDR1 SGHRS and CDR2 YFSETQ. CDR3 in DNA: TGCGCCAGCAGCCCTGGGACAGGGGGGGGTTTTGGCTACACCTTC. This encodes CASSPGTGGGFGYTF.

The gene calls are TRBV19 and TRBJ1-1; the D gene is possibly TRBD1 (5 bases). CDR1 is LNHDA and CDR2 is SQIVND in the germline V gene (reference sequence). Trimming cost V 3 bases and J 4 bases, with 12 bases left between them. The CDR3 runs 14 residues. The CDR3 region is CASSIGARSTEAFF. The CDR3 coding sequence is TGTGCCAGTAGTATTGGGGCCCGGAGCACTGAAGCTTTCTTT. Complete variable domain (other parts from reference TRBV19 and TRBJ1-1): DGGITQSPKYLFRKEGQNVTLSCEQNLNHDAMYWYRQDPGQGLRLIYYSQIVNDFQKGDIAEGYSVSREKKESFPLTVTSAQKNPTAFYLCASSIGARSTEAFFGQGTRLTVV.

V is TRBV5-6 and J is TRBJ2-2, with 10 bases identical to TRBD2. This CDR3 has 15 residues. Germline CDR1 is SGHDT and CDR2 is YYEEEE. V shed 4 bases, J shed 5 bases, and the junction held 5 bases outside the gene matches. CDR3 in amino acids: CASSISGRSTGELFF. The CDR3 bases are TGTGCCAGCAGCATTAGCGGGAGGAGTACCGGGGAGCTGTTTTTT.

DNA for the CDR3: TGTGCCAGCAGCTCCTCCGGGAGGGCTCATGATGAGCAGTTCTTC. Protein sequence: CASSSSGRAHDEQFF. This chain uses TRBV3-1 (or the pseudogene TRBV3-2) with TRBJ2-1; 8 nucleotides line up with TRBD2. CDR1 and CDR2 (germline): LGHDT, YNNKEL (reference sequence). The CDR3 runs to 15 residues. The J segment lost 8 bases and the V segment lost 5 bases, leaving 11 bases of the junction unmatched.

The chain joins TRBV7-9 to TRBJ1-3; perhaps TRBD1 as D (5 bases). The CDR3 contains 17 residues. Germline V lookup: CDR1 SEHNR, CDR2 FQNEAQ (reference sequence). Trimming took 6 bases from V and 9 from J, leaving 27 bases between them. The CDR3 DNA reads as TGTGCCAGCAGTTCAACTTACGGAGACGCAGGCGGGGGCACCATATATTTT. It translates to CASSSTYGDAGGGTIYF. The entire variable domain, with the rest obtained from reference TRBV7-9 and TRBJ1-3, is as follows: DTGVSQNPRHKITKRGQNVTFRCDPISEHNRLYWYRQTLGQGPEFLTYFQNEAQLEKSRLLSDRFSAERPKGSFSTLEIQRTEQGDSAMYLCASSSTYGDAGGGTIYFGEGSWLTVV.

The rearrangement uses TRBV3-1 (or the pseudogene TRBV3-2) and TRBJ1-2; tentatively, D is TRBD1 (6 bases). Trimming left V 0 bases short and J 8 bases short, with 10 bases between. Germline V gives CDR1 LGHDT, CDR2 YNNKEL (reference sequence). This CDR3 is built from 13 residues. CDR3 loop: CASSQDLDSGYTF. The CDR3 DNA is TGTGCCAGCAGCCAAGATTTGGACAGCGGCTACACCTTC.

This chain links TRBV2 with TRBJ1-3; D unclear. In germline, CDR1 is SNHLY, CDR2 FYNNEI. The CDR3 loop spans 12 amino acids. V lost 5 bases and J 7 bases, leaving 9 bases between the germline ends. The CDR3 loop reads CASSNSGNTIYF. In DNA form, the CDR3 reads TGTGCCAGCAGTAACAGTGGGAACACCATATATTTT.

This chain uses TRBV10-1 with TRBJ2-1; no definite D call. The CDR3 sequence is 14 residues long. Germline V lookup: CDR1 WNHNN, CDR2 SYGVQD (reference sequence). The V and J ends lost 6 bases and 3 bases respectively, with 12 bases between them. The CDR3 loop is CASRPVAVYNEQFF. For the CDR3, the DNA is TGCGCCAGCAGACCCGTGGCTGTCTACAATGAGCAGTTCTTC.